The T cell receptor beta chain described here comes from a study of blood T cell repertoires in COVID-19. Looking at the study overall: T cells, B-cell-depleted T cells, or PBMCs supplied cDNA or gDNA.

Original analysis: Reference gene primers were amplified, and this amplification served to estimate nucleated cell counts. Using immunoSEQ multiplex PCR, the repertoire was profiled, and TCRdb retains in-frame clones only, with some absent. That table is the source of V, J and clone size, and D and trimming were worked out from the DNA. The data contain roughly 110,000 clones, around 85% of them singletons. The germline V gene has CDR1 MDHEN and CDR2 SYDVKM. The V gene lost 3 bases and the J gene lost 8 bases, with 8 bases spanning the gap. The CDR3 length is 12 residues. The specimen sequenced was peripheral blood. The chain has TRBV28 and TRBJ2-1, with a tentative D call TRBD2 (5 bases). The source of this sequence is a woman between 55 and 75 years old with COVID-19, enrolled during active disease. As DNA, the CDR3 is TGTGCCAGCAGTTTCGGGGTATATGAGCAGTTCTTC. It encodes CASSFGVYEQFF.